This T cell receptor beta chain was identified in a study of CD8 T cells in ankylosing spondylitis. General study results and limits: Reported data indicate significant enrichment of disease-linked clones within matched ankylosing spondylitis synovial fluid. Characteristic of ankylosing spondylitis blood, it appeared, was a TCR beta motif comprising eight highly homologous variants.

TCRdb re-derived calls from the 5' RACE reads in MiXCR, one entry per CDR3 protein. The sample contains roughly 490,000 distinct CDR3 sequences, about 5.7% of which appear only once. This clonotype appeared many times. Its antigen remains unidentified. The CDR3 runs to 18 residues. Deletions cut 0 bases from V and 5 bases from J, with 25 bases between. CDR1 is DFQATT and CDR2 is SNEGSKA in the germline V gene (reference sequence). This chain joins TRBV20-1 and TRBJ1-1; no definite D call. Sequencing was carried out using blood, either unsorted or a sorted T cell fraction (not recorded which). The receptor was derived from a male donor with ankylosing spondylitis. The chain's CDR3 is CSARDHRRGPGLGTEAFF. CDR3 DNA sequence: TGCAGTGCTAGAGATCACCGGCGGGGTCCCGGACTGGGGACTGAAGCTTTCTTT.